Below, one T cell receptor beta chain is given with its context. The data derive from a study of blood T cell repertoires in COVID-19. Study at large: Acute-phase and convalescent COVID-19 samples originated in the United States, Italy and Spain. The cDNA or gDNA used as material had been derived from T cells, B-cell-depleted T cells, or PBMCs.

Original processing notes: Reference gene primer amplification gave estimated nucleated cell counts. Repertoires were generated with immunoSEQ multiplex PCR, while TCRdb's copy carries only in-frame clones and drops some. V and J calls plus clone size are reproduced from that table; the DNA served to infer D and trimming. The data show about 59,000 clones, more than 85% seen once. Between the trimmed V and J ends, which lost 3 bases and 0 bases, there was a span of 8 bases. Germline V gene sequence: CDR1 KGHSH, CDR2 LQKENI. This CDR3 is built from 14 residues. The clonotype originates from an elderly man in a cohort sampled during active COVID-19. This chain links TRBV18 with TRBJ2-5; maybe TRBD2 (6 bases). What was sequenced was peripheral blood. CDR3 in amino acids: CASSPAGYQETQYF. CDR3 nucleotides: TGTGCCAGCTCACCGGCGGGGTACCAAGAGACCCAGTACTTC.